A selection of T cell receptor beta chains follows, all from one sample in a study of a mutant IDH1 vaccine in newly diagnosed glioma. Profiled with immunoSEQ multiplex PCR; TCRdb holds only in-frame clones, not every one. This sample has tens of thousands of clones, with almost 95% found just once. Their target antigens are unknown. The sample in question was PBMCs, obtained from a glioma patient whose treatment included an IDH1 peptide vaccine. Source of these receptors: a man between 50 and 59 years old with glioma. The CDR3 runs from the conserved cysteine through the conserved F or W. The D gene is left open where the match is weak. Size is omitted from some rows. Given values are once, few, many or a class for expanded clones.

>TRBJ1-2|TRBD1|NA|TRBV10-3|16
TGTGCCATCAATGACAGGGACCCCCACAGGAGCTATGGCTACACCTTC
CAINDRDPHRSYGYTF
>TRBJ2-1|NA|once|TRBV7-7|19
TGTGCTAGCACCCGAGAACCCTGGGTAGGGGCGAGCTCCTACAATGAGCAGTTCTTC
CASTREPWVGASSYNEQFF
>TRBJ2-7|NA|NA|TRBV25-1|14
TGTGCCAGCAGTGGTCGGGCCAATACCTACGAGCAGTACTTC
CASSGRANTYEQYF
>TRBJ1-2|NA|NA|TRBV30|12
TGTGCCTGGAGTGTCAGACGTTATGGCTACACCTTC
CAWSVRRYGYTF
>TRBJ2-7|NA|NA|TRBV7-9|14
TGTGCCAGCAGCTTATATAAGGATATCTACGAGCAGTACTTC
CASSLYKDIYEQYF
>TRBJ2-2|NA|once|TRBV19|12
TGTGCCAGTAGTGACCGGGAGTTGGAGCTGTTTTTT
CASSDRELELFF
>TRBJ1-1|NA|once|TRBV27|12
TGTGCCAGCAGAACGTCTTCCACTGAAGCTTTCTTT
CASRTSSTEAFF
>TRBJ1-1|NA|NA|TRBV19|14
TGTGCCAGTAGTCTCCCACAGGGTTCATCTGAAGCTTTCTTT
CASSLPQGSSEAFF
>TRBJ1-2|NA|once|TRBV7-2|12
TGTGCCAGCAGCCCGCCCCAGGGGCCCTACACCTTC
CASSPPQGPYTF
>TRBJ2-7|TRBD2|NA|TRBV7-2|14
TGTGCCAGCAGCGAGACTAGCGGGAGCTACGAGCAGTACTTC
CASSETSGSYEQYF
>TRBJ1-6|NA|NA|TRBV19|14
TGTGCCAGTAATAAGGAACTGGATAATTCACCCCTCCACTTT
CASNKELDNSPLHF
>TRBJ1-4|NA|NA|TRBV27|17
TGTGCCAGCAGTCTCTTAGGAGGGGGGACAACTAATGAAAAACTGTTTTTT
CASSLLGGGTTNEKLFF
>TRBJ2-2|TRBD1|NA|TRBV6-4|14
TGTGCCAGCAGTGGAGGGGGCGACACCGGGGAGCTGTTTTTT
CASSGGGDTGELFF
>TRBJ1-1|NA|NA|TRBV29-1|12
TGCAGCGTTGAAAGGGGATACACTGAAGCTTTCTTT
CSVERGYTEAFF
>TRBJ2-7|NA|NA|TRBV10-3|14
TGTGCCATCAGAGGGACCAAAGACCCCTACGAGCAGTACTTC
CAIRGTKDPYEQYF
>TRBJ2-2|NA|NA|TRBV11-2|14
TGTGCCAGCAGCGATCCGGGTGGAGGTGGGGAGCTGTTTTTT
CASSDPGGGGELFF
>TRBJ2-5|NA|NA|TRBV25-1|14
TGTGCCAGCAGTGATAGCGGAACGGTAGAGACCCAGTACTTC
CASSDSGTVETQYF
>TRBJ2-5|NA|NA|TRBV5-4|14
TGTGCCAGCAGCTTTACGAGCGGTGGCGGGAACCAGTACTTC
CASSFTSGGGNQYF
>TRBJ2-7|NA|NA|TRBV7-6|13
TGTGCCAGCAGCCTCGGAGAAAGGGGCGAGCAGTACTTC
CASSLGERGEQYF
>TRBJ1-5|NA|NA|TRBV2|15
TGTGCCAGCAGTGCCGGGACTTCCCCCGGACGGGCCCAGCATTTT
CASSAGTSPGRAQHF
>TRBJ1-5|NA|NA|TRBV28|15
TGTGCCAGCAGCTCCGGGACGGGCCGAAATCAGCCCCAGCATTTT
CASSSGTGRNQPQHF
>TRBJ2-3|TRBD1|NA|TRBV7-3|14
TGTGCCAGCAAGGGACAGGGGTACACAGATACGCAGTATTTT
CASKGQGYTDTQYF
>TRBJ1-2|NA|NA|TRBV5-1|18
TGCGCCAGCAGCTTGAGAGGGTCCTTTGCCGGTTCGGTCTATGGCTACACCTTC
CASSLRGSFAGSVYGYTF
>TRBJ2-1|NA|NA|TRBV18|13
TGTGCCAGCTCACCAATCGGGGACCATGAGCAGTTCTTC
CASSPIGDHEQFF
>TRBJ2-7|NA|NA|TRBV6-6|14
TGTGCCAGCAGTTACGGGAGATACTACTACGAGCAGTACTTC
CASSYGRYYYEQYF
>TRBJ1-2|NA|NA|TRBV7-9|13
TGTGCCAGCAGCTTAAGAGGGGATCATGGCTACACCTTC
CASSLRGDHGYTF
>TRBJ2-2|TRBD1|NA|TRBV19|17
TGTGCCAGTAGTAAGACCGGGACAGGGCGATACACCGGGGAGCTGTTTTTT
CASSKTGTGRYTGELFF
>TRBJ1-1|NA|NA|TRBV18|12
TGTGCCAGCTCACCACAGCGGACTGAAGCTTTCTTT
CASSPQRTEAFF
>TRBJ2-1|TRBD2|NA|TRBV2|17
TGTGCCAGCAGTGACCCGCGCCCTAGCGGGTTGTACAATGAGCAGTTCTTC
CASSDPRPSGLYNEQFF
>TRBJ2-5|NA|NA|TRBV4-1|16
TGCGCCAGCAGCCAAGTCAGGGTCCTAGATCAAGAGACCCAGTACTTC
CASSQVRVLDQETQYF
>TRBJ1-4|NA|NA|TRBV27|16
TGTGCCAGCAGTTTAGCCTCGACAGTTATTAATGAAAAACTGTTTTTT
CASSLASTVINEKLFF
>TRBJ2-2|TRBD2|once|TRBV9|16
TGTGCCAGCAGCGTAGCAGCGGGAGGGAGTACCGGGGAGCTGTTTTTT
CASSVAAGGSTGELFF
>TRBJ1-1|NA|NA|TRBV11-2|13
TGTGCCAGCAGCATTAGGGCTAACACTGAAGCTTTCTTT
CASSIRANTEAFF
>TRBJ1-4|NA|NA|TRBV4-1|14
TGCGCCAGCAGCCAACAGGGTACGTGGGAAAAACTGTTTTTT
CASSQQGTWEKLFF
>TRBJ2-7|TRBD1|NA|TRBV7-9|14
TGTGCCAGCAGCCCCCGGGACAGCTCCTACGAGCAGTACTTC
CASSPRDSSYEQYF
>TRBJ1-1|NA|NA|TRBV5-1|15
TGCGCCAGCAGCTTCACGGGGGTTCCCAACACTGAAGCTTTCTTT
CASSFTGVPNTEAFF
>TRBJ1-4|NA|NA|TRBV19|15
TGTGCCAGTAGTATCTCCGCGGCCGACAATGAAAAACTGTTTTTT
CASSISAADNEKLFF
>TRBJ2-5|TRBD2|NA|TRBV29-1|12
TGCAGCGCCCGCGGGGGGCAAGAGACCCAGTACTTC
CSARGGQETQYF
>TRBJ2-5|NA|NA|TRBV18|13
TGTGCCAGCTCACCAGGGTTCCAAGAGACCCAGTACTTC
CASSPGFQETQYF
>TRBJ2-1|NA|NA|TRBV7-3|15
TGTGCCAGCAGCTTAACGTTTGGCCAGTACAATGAGCAGTTCTTC
CASSLTFGQYNEQFF
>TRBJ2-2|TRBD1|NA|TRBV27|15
TGTGCCAGCAGACAGACAGGGGGCGGCACCGGGGAGCTGTTTTTT
CASRQTGGGTGELFF
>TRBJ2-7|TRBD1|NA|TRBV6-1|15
TGTGCCAGCAGGGCACCAGGGGGCGCCTCCTACGAGCAGTACTTC
CASRAPGGASYEQYF
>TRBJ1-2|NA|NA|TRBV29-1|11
TGCAGCGTTGGCCAGAACTATGGCTACACCTTC
CSVGQNYGYTF
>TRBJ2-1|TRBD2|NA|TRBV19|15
TGTGCCAGTACCATTGGGACTAGCGGGGGTTATGAGCAGTTCTTC
CASTIGTSGGYEQFF
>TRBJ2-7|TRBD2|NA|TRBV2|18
TGTGCCAGCAGTGAAGCGGGGGGGAGCGGCGGGAGTGGTTACGAGCAGTACTTC
CASSEAGGSGGSGYEQYF
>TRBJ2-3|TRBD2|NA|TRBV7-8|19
TGTGCCAGCAGCTTGTTTCCCCTAACCGGGACTAACCTCCGCAATACGCAGTATTTT
CASSLFPLTGTNLRNTQYF
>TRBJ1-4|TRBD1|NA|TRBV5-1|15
TGCGCCAGCAGCTCGGGACAGGGGGCAAGTGAAAAACTGTTTTTT
CASSSGQGASEKLFF
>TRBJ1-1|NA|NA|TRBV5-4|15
TGTGCCAGCAGCTTGGATATCGGAAAGAACACTGAAGCTTTCTTT
CASSLDIGKNTEAFF
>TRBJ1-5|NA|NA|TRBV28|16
TGTGCCAGCAGTTTGGGTAGGGGAAGGGACGATCAGCCCCAGCATTTT
CASSLGRGRDDQPQHF